The rows below give T cell receptor beta chains drawn from one sample of a study of Ad26.COV2.S vaccination and SARS-CoV-2 variants. The repertoire was sequenced with immunoSEQ multiplex PCR; TCRdb's copy has only in-frame clones and lacks some. The sample lists 400,000 to 500,000 clones; roughly 89% were seen once. The specimen was peripheral blood, collected in a trial of Ad26.COV2.S vaccine versus placebo. The source is a person between 18 and 60 years old who received the Ad26.COV2.S COVID-19 vaccine or a placebo. Both conserved end residues are trimmed from each CDR3.

cdr3_aa: ASSLAGSMNTEAF; j_call: TRBJ1-1; v_call: TRBV5-5; cdr3_length: 13
cdr3_aa: ASTTGTSTEAF; j_call: TRBJ1-1; v_call: TRBV12-3/TRBV12-4; cdr3_length: 11
cdr3_aa: ASSSYGRGGNEQF; j_call: TRBJ2-1; v_call: TRBV5-4; cdr3_length: 13
cdr3_aa: ASSQAMGRAGELF; j_call: TRBJ2-2; v_call: TRBV3-1/TRBV3-2; cdr3_length: 13
cdr3_aa: ASAVFSYNEQF; j_call: TRBJ2-1; v_call: TRBV7-9; cdr3_length: 11
cdr3_aa: ASRPSTGNYGYT; j_call: TRBJ1-2; v_call: TRBV6-6; cdr3_length: 12
cdr3_aa: AGEDGSLGGTEAF; j_call: TRBJ1-1; v_call: TRBV2; cdr3_length: 13
cdr3_aa: ASSVADYNEQF; j_call: TRBJ2-1; v_call: TRBV9; cdr3_length: 11
cdr3_aa: SASLPGNYGYT; j_call: TRBJ1-2; v_call: TRBV20-1; cdr3_length: 11
cdr3_aa: ASSPQTPEAF; j_call: TRBJ1-1; v_call: TRBV18; cdr3_length: 10
cdr3_aa: ASSLAFRVSEQY; j_call: TRBJ2-7; v_call: TRBV6-2/TRBV6-3; cdr3_length: 12
cdr3_aa: ASREDPGTPDSPLH; j_call: TRBJ1-6; v_call: TRBV10-1; cdr3_length: 14
cdr3_aa: ASSQGGGRRPNSPLH; j_call: TRBJ1-6; v_call: TRBV4-1; cdr3_length: 15
cdr3_aa: ASSWASGGAETQY; j_call: TRBJ2-5; v_call: TRBV5-1; cdr3_length: 13
cdr3_aa: ATSREREEGETQY; j_call: TRBJ2-5; v_call: TRBV15; cdr3_length: 13
cdr3_aa: ASSPRDRAWDTQY; j_call: TRBJ2-3; v_call: TRBV9; cdr3_length: 13